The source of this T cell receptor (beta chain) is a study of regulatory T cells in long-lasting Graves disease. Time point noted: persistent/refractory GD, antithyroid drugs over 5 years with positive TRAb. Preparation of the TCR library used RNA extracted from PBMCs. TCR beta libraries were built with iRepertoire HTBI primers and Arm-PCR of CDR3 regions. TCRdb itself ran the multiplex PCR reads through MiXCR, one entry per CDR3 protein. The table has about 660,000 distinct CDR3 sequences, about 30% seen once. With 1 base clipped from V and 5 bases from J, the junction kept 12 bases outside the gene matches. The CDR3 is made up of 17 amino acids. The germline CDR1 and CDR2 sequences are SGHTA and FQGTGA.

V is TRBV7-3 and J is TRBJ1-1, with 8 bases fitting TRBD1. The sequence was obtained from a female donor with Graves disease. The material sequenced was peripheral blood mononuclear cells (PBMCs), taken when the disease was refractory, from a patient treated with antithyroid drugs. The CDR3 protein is CASSLRPAQGGVTEAFF. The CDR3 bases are TGTGCCAGCAGCTTAAGACCCGCACAGGGGGGAGTGACTGAAGCTTTCTTT.